The TCR beta chain described here comes from a study of cytomegalovirus exposure and HLA in healthy donors. Study information: Unique TCR beta sequences numbering approximately 120 million came from approximately 180 million T cells in an earlier analysis.

At collection, donors were nominally healthy, but unrecorded immune exposures were probable. Overall study results and limits: The study assumed roughly uniform donor sequencing depth for presence/absence analyses. Solely CMV serostatus was available to characterize immune exposure.

Germline loops: CDR1 MNHNS, CDR2 SASEGT. The CDR3 has 13 amino acids. V lost 4 bases and J lost 8; bases outside the gene matches: 6. In the PCR, 60 Vbeta and 13 Jbeta primers were used. Generated by immunoSEQ multiplex PCR, the TCRdb table keeps only in-frame clones and is missing some. The sample lists 150,000 to 250,000 clones; roughly four fifths were seen once. Concerning this clone itself: What it recognizes is unknown.

This receptor was taken from a woman aged 45 to 65 in good health and CMV-seropositive. Source material: PBMCs. The chain is built from TRBV6-1 and TRBJ1-1; the match to TRBD1 covers 8 bases. CDR3 loop: CASSGIQGAEAFF. The DNA for the CDR3 is TGTGCCAGCAGTGGAATTCAGGGGGCCGAAGCTTTCTTT.